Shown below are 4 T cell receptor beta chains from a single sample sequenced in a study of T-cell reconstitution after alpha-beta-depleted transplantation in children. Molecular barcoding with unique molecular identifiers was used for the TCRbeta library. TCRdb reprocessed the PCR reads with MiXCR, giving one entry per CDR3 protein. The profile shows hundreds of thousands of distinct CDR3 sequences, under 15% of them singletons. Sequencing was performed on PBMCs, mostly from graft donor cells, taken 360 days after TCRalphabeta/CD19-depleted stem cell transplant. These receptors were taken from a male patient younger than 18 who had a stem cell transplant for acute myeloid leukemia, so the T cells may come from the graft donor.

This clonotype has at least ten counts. Here the CDR3 reads CASSFVAGGQETQYF. In DNA, the CDR3 is TGCGCCAGCAGCTTCGTTGCGGGAGGACAAGAGACCCAGTACTTC. The V gene is TRBV5-1, the J gene TRBJ2-5, with 8 bases that match TRBD2. The CDR3 sequence is 15 residues long. Looked up from germline, CDR1 is SGHRS and CDR2 is YFSETQ. The junction had 5 bases not matched to a gene; V was cut back by 2 bases and J by 2 bases.

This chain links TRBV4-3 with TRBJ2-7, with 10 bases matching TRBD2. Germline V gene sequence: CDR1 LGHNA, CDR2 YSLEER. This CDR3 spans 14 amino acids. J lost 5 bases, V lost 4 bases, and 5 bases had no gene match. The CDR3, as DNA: TGCGCCAGCAGCCGGGCTAGCGGGAGCAACGAGCAGTACTTC. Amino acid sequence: CASSRASGSNEQYF.

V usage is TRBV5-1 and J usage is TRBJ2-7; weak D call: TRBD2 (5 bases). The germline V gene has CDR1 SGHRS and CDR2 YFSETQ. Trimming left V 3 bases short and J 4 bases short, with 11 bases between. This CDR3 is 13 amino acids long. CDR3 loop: CASSYDGLYEQYF. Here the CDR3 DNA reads TGCGCCAGCAGCTATGACGGACTTTACGAGCAGTACTTC.

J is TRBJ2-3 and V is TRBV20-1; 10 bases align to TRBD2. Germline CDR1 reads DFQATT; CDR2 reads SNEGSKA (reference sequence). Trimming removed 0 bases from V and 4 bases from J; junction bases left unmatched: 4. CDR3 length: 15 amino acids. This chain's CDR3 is CSARDLAGVSDTQYF. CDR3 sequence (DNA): TGCAGTGCTAGAGATCTAGCGGGAGTATCAGATACGCAGTATTTT.